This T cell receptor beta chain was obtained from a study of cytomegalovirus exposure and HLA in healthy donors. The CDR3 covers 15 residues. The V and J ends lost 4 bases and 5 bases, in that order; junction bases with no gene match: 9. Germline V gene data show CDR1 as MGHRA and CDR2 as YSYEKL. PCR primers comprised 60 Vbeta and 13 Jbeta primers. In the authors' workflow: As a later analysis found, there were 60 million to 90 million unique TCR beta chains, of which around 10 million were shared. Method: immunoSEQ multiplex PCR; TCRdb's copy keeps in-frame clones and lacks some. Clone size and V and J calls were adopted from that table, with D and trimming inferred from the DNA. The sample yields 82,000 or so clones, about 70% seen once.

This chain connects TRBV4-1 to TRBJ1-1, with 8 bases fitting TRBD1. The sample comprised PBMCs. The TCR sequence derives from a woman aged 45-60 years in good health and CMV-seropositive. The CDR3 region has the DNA TGCGCCAGCAGCCCCCTCCGGACAGGGCTTACTGAAGCTTTCTTT. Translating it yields CASSPLRTGLTEAFF.